The 13 T cell receptor beta chains in this list originate from one sample, sequenced in a study of shared clonotypes between healthy human individuals. Using immunoSEQ multiplex PCR, the repertoire was profiled, and TCRdb retains in-frame clones only, with some absent. The data hold some 450,000 clones, with approximately 80% observed a single time. Sequencing was performed on PBMCs. All receptors derive from a woman between 40 and 50 years old in good health. Some clones in this sample may be carry-over from other donors' samples.

This rearrangement joins TRBV7-6 to TRBJ1-1; the D is unclear. Trimming took off 6 bases at V and 2 bases at J, with 13 bases between the two ends. Germline V gene data show CDR1 as SGHVS and CDR2 as FNYEAQ. The CDR3 has 14 amino acids. CDR3 sequence: CASRRTEANTEAFF. The DNA of the CDR3 is TGTGCCAGCAGAAGAACAGAGGCCAACACTGAAGCTTTCTTT. Full variable domain (remainder filled in from reference TRBV7-6 and TRBJ1-1): GAGVSQSPRYKVTKRGQDVALRCDPISGHVSLYWYRQALGQGPEFLTYFNYEAQQDKSGLPNDRFSAERPEGSISTLTIQRTEQRDSAMYRCASRRTEANTEAFFGQGTRLTVV.

As for this clone: Other nucleotide sequences from this sample produce the same CDR3. The CDR3 loop reads CASSLGRGSSYNEQFF. The CDR3 bases are TGCGCCAGCAGCTTGGGGCGGGGGAGCTCCTACAATGAGCAGTTCTTC. The V call is TRBV5-1, the J call TRBJ2-1; 7 nucleotides match TRBD2. The CDR3 contains 16 residues. The V segment lost 0 bases and the J segment 0 bases; nucleotides outside the gene matches: 3. In germline, CDR1 is SGHRS, CDR2 YFSETQ.

This chain links TRBV7-7 with TRBJ2-1; D perhaps matches TRBD2 (5 bases). CDR3 length equals 13 residues. The ends were cut back, 2 bases at V and 3 bases at J, with 5 bases in the middle. CDR1 is SSHAT, CDR2 FNYEAQ, per germline (reference sequence). The DNA for the CDR3 is TGTGCCAGCAGCTTAAGCGGCTACAATGAGCAGTTCTTC. Amino acids: CASSLSGYNEQFF.

With regard to this clone: A much larger clone is a single base away; this may be a read error. The J gene is TRBJ1-1, the V gene TRBV6-6; maybe TRBD1 (5 bases). This CDR3 has 14 amino acids. Looked up from germline, CDR1 is MNHNY and CDR2 is SVGAGI (reference sequence). The CDR3 reads CASSPGGAITKAFF. The CDR3 nucleotides are TGTGCCAGCAGCCCGGGAGGGGCGATCACTAAAGCTTTCTTT.

The V call is TRBV18, the J call TRBJ2-3; 7 bases are shared with TRBD2. V lost 0 bases and J lost 1; bases outside the gene matches: 4. Germline values: CDR1 KGHSH, CDR2 LQKENI. This CDR3 has 16 residues. The CDR3 spells CASSPPGLAGTDTQYF. CDR3 bases: TGTGCCAGCTCACCACCCGGGCTAGCGGGCACAGATACGCAGTATTTT. Filled out from reference TRBV18 and TRBJ2-3, the complete variable domain reads NAGVMQNPRHLVRRRGQEARLRCSPMKGHSHVYWYRQLPEEGLKFMVYLQKENIIDESGMPKERFSAEFPKEGPSILRIQQVVRGDSAAYFCASSPPGLAGTDTQYFGPGTRLTVL.

This clone has a count of ten or more. The chain employs TRBV7-9 and TRBJ2-7; a weak D match, TRBD1 (5 bases). Between the trimmed V and J ends, which lost 2 bases and 1 base, there was a span of 9 bases. CDR1 is SEHNR and CDR2 is FQNEAQ in the germline V gene (reference sequence). The CDR3 sequence is 14 residues long. This chain's CDR3 is CASSLIAGSYEQYF. The CDR3 region has the DNA TGTGCCAGCAGCTTAATAGCAGGGTCCTACGAGCAGTACTTC.

A note on this clone: This CDR3 is also generated by other DNA sequences in the sample. This chain joins TRBV9 and TRBJ1-3; 7 nucleotides line up with TRBD1. Germline CDR1 reads SGDLS; CDR2 reads YYNGEE. J was trimmed by 4 bases and V by 0 bases; bases with no gene match: 4. The CDR3 is made up of 15 amino acids. CDR3 in amino acids: CASSVEGARGNTIYF. The CDR3 nucleotides read TGTGCCAGCAGCGTAGAGGGGGCGAGGGGAAACACCATATATTTT.

The chain has TRBV15 and TRBJ2-3; D is unresolved. This CDR3 comprises 16 residues. Per the germline V gene, CDR1 is LNHNV and CDR2 is YYDKDF (reference sequence). Trimming removed 1 base at V and 0 bases at J, with 11 bases between. The CDR3 sequence: CATSRAGYSSTDTQYF. CDR3 DNA sequence: TGTGCCACCAGCAGAGCGGGCTACTCAAGCACAGATACGCAGTATTTT.

V and J are TRBV5-1 and TRBJ2-2, with D possibly TRBD2 on 6 matching bases. The CDR3 is 16 residues long. V was trimmed by 2 bases and J by 4 bases, leaving 15 bases between them. The germline V gene encodes CDR1 SGHRS and CDR2 YFSETQ. The CDR3 DNA reads as TGCGCCAGCAGCTTACAACCCGGGACTCCCACCGGGGAGCTGTTTTTT. It yields the protein CASSLQPGTPTGELFF.

Concerning this clone: This sample includes further DNA sequences coding for the same CDR3. This chain's CDR3 is CASSLGGTSGFYEQYF. The CDR3 region has the DNA TGTGCCAGCAGCTTAGGGGGGACTAGCGGCTTCTACGAGCAGTACTTC. The genes are TRBV11-2 and TRBJ2-7; 11 bases fit TRBD2. Germline V lookup: CDR1 SGHAT, CDR2 FQNNGV. CDR3 length: 16 residues. V shed 1 base, J shed 3 bases, and the junction held 5 bases outside the gene matches.

The chain links TRBV15 to TRBJ2-5; D unresolved. Between the trimmed V and J ends, which lost 5 bases and 1 base, there was a span of 11 bases. The CDR3 has 14 residues. Per germline, CDR1 LNHNV and CDR2 YYDKDF (reference sequence). Here the CDR3 DNA reads TGTGCCACCAGCGTAGACTTGGGCCAAGAGACCCAGTACTTC. Its translation: CATSVDLGQETQYF. Together with reference TRBV15 and TRBJ2-5, the CDR3 gives the full variable domain: DAMVIQNPRYQVTQFGKPVTLSCSQTLNHNVMYWYQQKSSQAPKLLFHYYDKDFNNEADTPDNFQSRRPNTSFCFLDIRSPGLGDTAMYLCATSVDLGQETQYFGPGTRLLVL.

In its sample, this clone was seen a few times. The rearrangement joins TRBV6-4 to TRBJ2-7; D is unclear. From germline, CDR1 is MRHNA and CDR2 SNTAGT. The length of the CDR3 is 15 residues. Trimming cost V 3 bases and J 0 bases, with 12 bases left between them. DNA of the CDR3: TGTGCCAGCAGTGAAAGAGCGACAAGCTCCTACGAGCAGTACTTC. Its protein product is CASSERATSSYEQYF.

J is TRBJ1-2 and V is TRBV4-1; 7 nucleotides align to TRBD1. The germline CDR1 and CDR2 sequences are MGHRA and YSYEKL. This CDR3 is 16 amino acids long. J was trimmed by 2 bases and V by 3 bases; bases with no gene match: 9. The CDR3 is CASSHPGQSPNYGYTF. The CDR3, as DNA: TGCGCCAGCAGCCACCCGGGACAGTCACCAAACTATGGCTACACCTTC.